This is a list of T cell receptor beta chains from one sample in a study of cytomegalovirus exposure and HLA in healthy donors. Using immunoSEQ multiplex PCR, the repertoire was profiled, and TCRdb retains in-frame clones only, with some absent. The sample contains about 69,000 clones, 74% of which appear only once. Sequenced sample: PBMCs. Every receptor here comes from a woman in her sixties in good health and CMV-seropositive. CDR3s include the opening cysteine and the closing phenylalanine or tryptophan.

CDR3aa,v_gene,j_gene,len
CASSEDGDTQYF,TRBV2,TRBJ2-3,12
CASSEQGFNSPLHF,TRBV10-2,TRBJ1-6,14
CASSAPTGNVGQPQHF,TRBV6-1,TRBJ1-5,16
CAWSTGQGPNEQFF,TRBV30,TRBJ2-1,14
CASSPTGGIYQETQYF,TRBV5-1,TRBJ2-5,16
CATSRDRTSGRTADTQYF,TRBV15,TRBJ2-3,18
CASSEFTSADTQYF,TRBV10-1,TRBJ2-3,14
CASSQWTGSETQYF,TRBV14,TRBJ2-5,14
CSVDEGQGSHYGYTF,TRBV29-1,TRBJ1-2,15
CATSRTIGVSNQPQHF,TRBV15,TRBJ1-5,16
CASSELSRGGYTF,TRBV25-1,TRBJ1-2,13
CARGQGSTEAFF,TRBV2,TRBJ1-1,12
CASSLEQGYGYTF,TRBV5-1,TRBJ1-2,13
CASSQLAEQYF,TRBV14,TRBJ2-7,11
CASSVETGYYGYTF,TRBV9,TRBJ1-2,14
CASSSYNEQFF,TRBV5-6,TRBJ2-1,11
CAWSRTGESAKLFF,TRBV30,TRBJ1-4,14
CASGLGQNNQPQHF,TRBV7-9,TRBJ1-5,14
CASSDPREGRTYNEQFF,TRBV9,TRBJ2-1,17
CASSLGATGTDTQYF,TRBV9,TRBJ2-3,15
CASVDRANTGELFF,TRBV10-1,TRBJ2-2,14
CASSTDDRANQPQHF,TRBV19,TRBJ1-5,15
CASSPKTGAATEAFF,TRBV18,TRBJ1-1,15
CSVDRVSGSYEQYF,TRBV29-1,TRBJ2-7,14
CASSERAGGSSYNEQFF,TRBV10-2,TRBJ2-1,17
CASSVEGARPNYGYTF,TRBV9,TRBJ1-2,16